Below are 21 T cell receptor beta chains sequenced from a single sample in a study of blood T cell repertoires in COVID-19. Here immunoSEQ multiplex PCR was the method, and the copy in TCRdb shows in-frame clones only, minus some. The sample has some 230,000 clones; 70% to 85% are singletons. The sample was PBMCs or T cells enriched from blood (not recorded which). Receptor source: a man aged 35 to 55 who had recovered from COVID-19.

The chain has TRBV11-2 and TRBJ1-6, with 10 positions matching TRBD1. CDR1 is SGHAT, CDR2 FQNNGV, per germline. The V and J ends lost 5 bases and 10 bases, in that order; junction bases with no gene match: 8. The CDR3 spans 15 residues. The CDR3 region has the DNA TGTGCCAGCAGCCCAGAGGACAGGGGGGGCTCACCCCTCCACTTT. Protein sequence: CASSPEDRGGSPLHF. The whole variable domain, filled in from reference TRBV11-2 and TRBJ1-6, reads EAGVAQSPRYKIIEKRQSVAFWCNPISGHATLYWYQQILGQGPKLLIQFQNNGVVDDSQLPKDRFSAERLKGVDSTLKIQPAKLEDSAVYLCASSPEDRGGSPLHFGNGTRLTVT.

The count of this clone is one. V usage is TRBV7-9 and J usage is TRBJ1-5; the D gene is possibly TRBD1 (5 bases). Germline V lookup: CDR1 SEHNR, CDR2 FQNEAQ (reference sequence). Trimming left V 3 bases short and J 8 bases short, with 11 bases between. There are 13 residues in the CDR3. Here the CDR3 reads CASSFEVGEPQHF. The CDR3 DNA reads TGTGCCAGCAGCTTTGAGGTAGGGGAGCCCCAGCATTTT.

This clone was seen a handful of times. The DNA of the CDR3 is TGTGCCTGGAGCGGACTCTCCGGGGAGCTGTTTTTT. This translates into CAWSGLSGELFF. The genes are TRBV30 and TRBJ2-2, with a tentative D call TRBD2 (5 bases). V was pared by 3 bases and J by 6 bases, with 8 bases between. The germline gives CDR1 GTSNPN, CDR2 SVGIG (reference sequence). The CDR3 has 12 amino acids.

The chain has TRBV7-6 and TRBJ2-1; D is ambiguous. V was cut by 5 bases and J by 6 bases, with 14 bases left in between. The CDR3 covers 14 residues. The germline gives CDR1 SGHVS, CDR2 FNYEAQ. The CDR3 DNA reads TGTGCCAGCAGCCTTCTTGTGGGCCTCAATGAGCAGTTCTTC. Encoded protein: CASSLLVGLNEQFF. The entire variable domain, with the rest obtained from reference TRBV7-6 and TRBJ2-1, is as follows: GAGVSQSPRYKVTKRGQDVALRCDPISGHVSLYWYRQALGQGPEFLTYFNYEAQQDKSGLPNDRFSAERPEGSISTLTIQRTEQRDSAMYRCASSLLVGLNEQFFGPGTRLTVL.

The V call is TRBV28, the J call TRBJ1-2, with 7 positions matching TRBD1. Germline assignment: CDR1 MDHEN and CDR2 SYDVKM. The V segment lost 5 bases and the J segment 5 bases; nucleotides outside the gene matches: 8. CDR3 size: 14 residues. CDR3 DNA sequence: TGTGCCAGCAGTCCCGTGGGGACAGCTTATGGCTACACCTTC. Its translation: CASSPVGTAYGYTF.

Remarks on this clone: The same CDR3 also results from other DNA sequences found in this sample. CDR3 sequence reads: CASSVTGANTEAFF. CDR3 bases: TGTGCCAGCAGCGTAACTGGGGCTAACACTGAAGCTTTCTTT. The chain employs TRBV9 and TRBJ1-1, with D perhaps matching TRBD1 (5 bases). CDR3 length: 14 amino acids. The V end was cut by 1 base, the J end by 2 bases, with 9 bases between. From germline, CDR1 is SGDLS and CDR2 YYNGEE.

The J gene is TRBJ2-1, the V gene TRBV5-1, with 16 bases aligning to TRBD2. Germline values: CDR1 SGHRS, CDR2 YFSETQ. The junction had 12 bases not matched to a gene; V was cut back by 6 bases and J by 6 bases. This CDR3 has 18 amino acids. CDR3 sequence reads: CASTLGLAGGVASNEQFF. The CDR3 DNA reads as TGCGCCAGCACCCTGGGACTAGCGGGAGGGGTGGCGTCCAATGAGCAGTTCTTC.

The genes are TRBV7-2 and TRBJ2-7; D may be TRBD2 (6 bases). V dropped 1 base and J dropped 5 bases, with 12 bases sitting between them. The CDR3 sequence is 14 residues long. Germline CDR1 is SGHTA and CDR2 is FQGNSA. CDR3 sequence reads: CASSLVFGGHEQYF. As DNA, the CDR3 is TGTGCCAGCAGCTTAGTTTTCGGGGGTCACGAGCAGTACTTC.

J is TRBJ2-7 and V is TRBV5-4, with 8 nucleotides matching TRBD2. Trimming at V came to 6 bases and at J to 4 bases, leaving 9 bases not matched to a gene. Germline V gene sequence: CDR1 SGHNT, CDR2 YYREEE (reference sequence). The CDR3 consists of 14 residues. CDR3 coding DNA: TGTGCCAGCAAGGTAGCGGGGAACGATTACGAGCAGTACTTC. It is translated as CASKVAGNDYEQYF.

J is TRBJ2-2 and V is TRBV7-9; 9 nucleotides align to TRBD1. CDR3 size: 16 residues. The V gene end was trimmed by 1 base and the J gene end by 5 bases; junction bases not matched to a gene: 5. Germline loops: CDR1 SEHNR, CDR2 FQNEAQ (reference sequence). CDR3 in amino acids: CASSLGTGAGTGELFF. Written as DNA, the CDR3 is TGTGCCAGCAGCTTAGGGACAGGGGCCGGGACCGGGGAGCTGTTTTTT.

J is TRBJ2-1 and V is TRBV5-1; D not resolved. V was pared by 0 bases and J by 0 bases, with 7 bases between. This CDR3 is 15 amino acids long. The germline gives CDR1 SGHRS, CDR2 YFSETQ. CDR3 loop: CASSLDRISYNEQFF. In DNA, the CDR3 is TGCGCCAGCAGCTTGGACAGAATCTCCTACAATGAGCAGTTCTTC.

The CDR3: CASSQVQGGQETQYF. The CDR3 coding sequence is TGTGCCAGCAGCCAAGTACAGGGGGGCCAAGAGACCCAGTACTTC. This chain joins TRBV14 and TRBJ2-5, with TRBD1 matching over 8 bases. Trimming at V came to 1 base and at J to 1 base, leaving 2 bases not matched to a gene. Per germline, CDR1 SGHDN and CDR2 FVKESK. The CDR3 runs 15 residues.

This rearrangement joins TRBV2 to TRBJ1-5, with 7 bases matching TRBD1. CDR3 size: 15 residues. The germline V gene encodes CDR1 SNHLY and CDR2 FYNNEI. V trimming: 6 bases; J trimming: 2 bases; junction bases outside the gene matches: 7. DNA for the CDR3: TGTGCCAGCAGAGCACAGGGGAGAGGCAATCAGCCCCAGCATTTT. Amino acids: CASRAQGRGNQPQHF. The variable domain in full, with the rest retrieved from reference TRBV2 and TRBJ1-5, is EPEVTQTPSHQVTQMGQEVILRCVPISNHLYFYWYRQILGQKVEFLVSFYNNEISEKSEIFDDQFSVERPDGSNFTLKIRSTKLEDSAMYFCASRAQGRGNQPQHFGDGTRLSIL.

The rearrangement uses TRBV21-1 and TRBJ1-1. TRBV21-1 is classified as a pseudogene. The CDR3 has 17 amino acids. CDR3 sequence: CASSTVGGRETSTEAFF. The CDR3 nucleotides are TGTGCCAGCAGCACAGTGGGGGGGCGCGAGACGAGCACTGAAGCTTTCTTT.

This chain joins TRBV7-2 and TRBJ2-3; TRBD2 matches at 12 bases. The trim removed 4 bases at V and 2 bases at J, leaving 4 bases unmatched. Germline V gene data show CDR1 as SGHTA and CDR2 as FQGNSA. The CDR3 extends over 16 amino acids. CDR3 protein: CASSSLAGGLTDTQYF. CDR3 in DNA: TGTGCCAGCAGCTCGCTAGCGGGGGGGCTCACAGATACGCAGTATTTT. The whole variable domain, remainder taken from reference TRBV7-2 and TRBJ2-3, is GAGVSQSPSNKVTEKGKDVELRCDPISGHTALYWYRQSLGQGLEFLIYFQGNSAPDKSGLPSDRFSAERTGGSVSTLTIQRTQQEDSAVYLCASSSLAGGLTDTQYFGPGTRLTVL.

The chain uses TRBV18 and TRBJ2-1; 9 bases map to TRBD2. Per germline, CDR1 KGHSH and CDR2 LQKENI. V was pared by 0 bases and J by 5 bases, with 2 bases of the junction left unmatched. The CDR3 sequence is 15 residues long. This chain's CDR3 is CASSPPSGRNNEQFF. CDR3 nucleotide sequence: TGTGCCAGCTCACCACCGAGCGGGAGGAACAATGAGCAGTTCTTC.

The rearrangement joins TRBV2 to TRBJ2-7, with D maybe TRBD1 (5 bases). Germline CDR1 reads SNHLY; CDR2 reads FYNNEI. V shed 4 bases and J shed 4 bases, with 5 bases lying between them. The CDR3 has 11 residues. The CDR3: CASSGQYEQYF. The CDR3 bases are TGTGCCAGCAGTGGACAGTACGAGCAGTACTTC.

This sequence joins TRBV7-6 and TRBJ2-5, with TRBD1 identical over 10 bases. V was pared by 5 bases and J by 4 bases, with 19 bases of the junction left unmatched. Germline CDR1 and CDR2: SGHVS and FNYEAQ. The CDR3 consists of 19 residues. The CDR3 DNA reads TGTGCCAGCAGCCATGCCGGGACAGGGGCGCTGAGGATGTTAGAGACCCAGTACTTC. Its translation: CASSHAGTGALRMLETQYF.

This clone was observed a single time. The rearrangement joins TRBV29-1 to TRBJ1-4, with unresolved D. The CDR3 spans 12 residues. Germline CDR1 and CDR2: SQVTM and ANQGSEA. The V gene lost 7 bases and the J gene lost 0 bases, with 6 bases spanning the gap. The CDR3 protein is CSASATNEKLFF. CDR3 in DNA: TGCAGCGCCAGTGCAACTAATGAAAAACTGTTTTTT. The full variable domain, in which reference TRBV29-1 and TRBJ1-4 provide the parts outside the CDR3, is SAVISQKPSRDICQRGTSLTIQCQVDSQVTMMFWYRQQPGQSLTLIATANQGSEATYESGFVIDKFPISRPNLTFSTLTVSNMSPEDSSIYLCSASATNEKLFFGSGTQLSVL.

V gene TRBV7-3 combines with J gene TRBJ2-1; a possible D gene is TRBD2 (6 bases). Germline V gene lookup returns CDR1 SGHTA and CDR2 FQGTGA. Trimming left V 2 bases short and J 4 bases short, with 15 bases between. This CDR3 is 16 amino acids long. The DNA of the CDR3 is TGTGCCAGCAGCTTATCGTACCCGGGACTTTACAATGAGCAGTTCTTC. This encodes CASSLSYPGLYNEQFF.

The chain links TRBV18 to TRBJ2-7, with 13 bases fitting TRBD2. Germline CDR1 is KGHSH and CDR2 is LQKENI. J was trimmed by 6 bases and V by 2 bases; bases with no gene match: 4. There are 15 residues in the CDR3. The CDR3: CASSPGLAGVFEQYF. The CDR3 DNA is TGTGCCAGCTCACCAGGACTAGCGGGAGTCTTCGAGCAGTACTTC.